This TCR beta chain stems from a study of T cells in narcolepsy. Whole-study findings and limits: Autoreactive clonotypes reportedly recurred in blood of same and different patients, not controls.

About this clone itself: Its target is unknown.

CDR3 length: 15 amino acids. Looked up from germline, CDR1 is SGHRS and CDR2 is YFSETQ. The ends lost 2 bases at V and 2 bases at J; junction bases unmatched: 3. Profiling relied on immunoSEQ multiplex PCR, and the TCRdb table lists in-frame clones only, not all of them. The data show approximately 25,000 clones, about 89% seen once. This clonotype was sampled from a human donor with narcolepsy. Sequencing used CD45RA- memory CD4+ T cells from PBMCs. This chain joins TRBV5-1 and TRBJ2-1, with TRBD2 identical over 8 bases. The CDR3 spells CASSLGLATYNEQFF. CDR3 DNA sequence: TGCGCCAGCAGCTTAGGACTAGCCACCTACAATGAGCAGTTCTTC.